This TCR beta chain appears in the sequencing data of a study of graft-versus-host responses after intestinal transplantation. Study-level information: As for transplant type, recipients had multivisceral, liver-intestinal, or isolated intestinal grafts.

CDR1 and CDR2 (germline): SGHAT, FQNNGV. The CDR3 consists of 17 residues. The ends lost 1 base at V and 5 bases at J; junction bases unmatched: 10. In regard to this clone: Its specificity is not known.

The data were produced by immunoSEQ multiplex PCR, yet TCRdb's version contains in-frame clones alone and is incomplete. The sample has approximately 9,300 clones, roughly 95% seen once. Study-level findings and limits: GvH clones appeared in recipient marrow, some first in ileum or blood.

This sample comprised bone marrow, obtained around 75 weeks after intestinal transplantation. This receptor was obtained from a human patient who received an intestinal transplant, so some T cells may come from the graft donor. The rearrangement joins TRBV11-2 to TRBJ1-1; 10 bases are a match to TRBD1. Here the CDR3 DNA reads TGTGCCAGCAGCTTAGGGATGAGGACAGGGGGTAGAACTGAAGCTTTCTTT. This encodes CASSLGMRTGGRTEAFF.